The rows below give T cell receptor beta chains drawn from one sample of a study of OX40 agonist ivuxolimab in advanced cancers. Sequenced by immunoSEQ multiplex PCR; TCRdb stores in-frame clones only, minus some. The sample lists 50,000 to 75,000 clones; around 86% were seen once. The specimen was CD4+ or CD8+ T cells sorted from blood, collected in a trial of the OX40 agonist ivuxolimab. These receptors were collected from an adult with an advanced solid tumor such as melanoma, head and neck, liver or kidney cancer. Both conserved end residues are part of each CDR3. The D gene is left open where the match is weak. A clone size is listed for some rows: how often the clone was seen (once, few, many), or a class if it is expanded.

clone_size j_call d_call v_call cdr3_aa cdr3_nt
- TRBJ1-2 TRBD1 TRBV7-6 CASSLGTGGRYGYTF TGTGCCAGCAGCTTGGGGACAGGCGGCCGGTATGGCTACACCTTC
- TRBJ1-2 TRBD1 TRBV6-1 CASSATGQPNYGYTF TGTGCCAGCAGTGCTACGGGACAGCCTAACTATGGCTACACCTTC
- TRBJ2-7 TRBD1 TRBV18 CASSPDRVEQYF TGTGCCAGCTCACCAGACAGGGTAGAGCAGTACTTC
few TRBJ2-3 - TRBV7-9 CASSPHSPDLLSTDTQYF TGTGCCAGCAGCCCACATAGTCCGGACCTACTTAGCACAGATACGCAGTATTTT
once TRBJ2-1 - TRBV5-1 CASSLNPIEQFF TGCGCCAGCAGCCTAAACCCTATTGAGCAGTTCTTC
few TRBJ2-3 - TRBV11-2 CASTYHQGSSTDTQYF TGTGCCAGCACCTACCATCAAGGATCTAGCACAGATACGCAGTATTTT
few TRBJ1-3 TRBD1 TRBV11-2 CASSLRTGGKSSGNTIYF TGTGCCAGCAGCTTACGGACAGGGGGCAAGAGCTCTGGAAACACCATATATTTT
- TRBJ1-2 TRBD1 TRBV7-2 CASSKTTGDYTF TGTGCCAGCAGCAAGACGACAGGGGACTACACCTTC
once TRBJ1-5 - TRBV5-5 CASSHGVSNQPQHF TGTGCCAGCAGCCACGGGGTTAGCAATCAGCCCCAGCATTTT
- TRBJ2-2 TRBD1 TRBV5-1 CASKKTGANTGELFF TGCGCCAGCAAAAAGACAGGGGCGAACACCGGGGAGCTGTTTTTT
- TRBJ2-5 - TRBV11-2 CASSPLLVYQETQYF TGTGCCAGCAGCCCCTTATTGGTGTACCAAGAGACCCAGTACTTC
- TRBJ1-2 TRBD1 TRBV5-1 CASSPLTPGGEGYGYTF TGCGCCAGCAGCCCCCTCACCCCAGGGGGCGAGGGCTATGGCTACACCTTC
- TRBJ2-7 TRBD1 TRBV7-6 CASSPQGAQVYEQYF TGTGCCAGCAGCCCACAGGGGGCCCAGGTCTACGAGCAGTACTTC
- TRBJ2-5 - TRBV19 CASSSPGAVHQETQYF TGTGCCAGTAGTAGCCCAGGGGCAGTACACCAAGAGACCCAGTACTTC
- TRBJ2-7 - TRBV18 CASSLPGPRRDEQYF TGTGCCAGCTCACTTCCGGGACCACGAAGGGACGAGCAGTACTTC
- TRBJ1-1 TRBD1 TRBV10-3 CAISEYVWRGRPLNTEAFF TGTGCCATCAGTGAGTACGTCTGGAGGGGGCGGCCTTTGAACACTGAAGCTTTCTTT
- TRBJ2-5 - TRBV2 CASRATYLGGLETQYF TGTGCCAGCAGAGCTACGTACCTGGGCGGGTTGGAGACCCAGTACTTC
- TRBJ2-3 TRBD2 TRBV10-3 CAISPGLAGSPTDTQYF TGTGCCATCAGCCCGGGACTAGCGGGGTCTCCCACAGATACGCAGTATTTT
few TRBJ1-2 TRBD1 TRBV29-1 CSAWGQPTKGNYGYTF TGCAGCGCCTGGGGACAGCCGACCAAGGGGAACTATGGCTACACCTTC
- TRBJ1-4 TRBD1 TRBV5-8 CASSGDNRGFDEKLFF TGTGCCAGCAGCGGGGATAACAGGGGTTTTGATGAAAAACTGTTTTTT
- TRBJ1-4 TRBD1 TRBV5-1 CASSLEGRGRSEKLFF TGCGCCAGCAGCTTGGAGGGGAGGGGGCGAAGTGAAAAACTGTTTTTT
once TRBJ1-2 TRBD1 TRBV9 CASSVVGQGGGYTF TGTGCCAGCAGCGTAGTAGGACAGGGCGGAGGCTACACCTTC
- TRBJ2-5 - TRBV20-1 CSAVGQQAQYF TGCAGTGCAGTGGGCCAGCAGGCCCAGTACTTC
- TRBJ1-1 - TRBV7-9 CASSLTVDTEAFF TGTGCCAGCAGCTTAACGGTGGACACTGAAGCTTTCTTT
- TRBJ2-3 - TRBV6-5 CASSSYDSLSTDTQYF TGTGCCAGCAGTTCTTATGACAGCCTCAGCACAGATACGCAGTATTTT
- TRBJ2-5 - TRBV6-5 CASSPPVGARGTQYF TGTGCCAGCAGTCCGCCGGTGGGCGCCCGTGGGACCCAGTACTTC
once TRBJ1-4 - TRBV4-1 CASSPQVGLATNEKLFF TGCGCCAGCAGCCCTCAAGTGGGACTGGCAACTAATGAAAAACTGTTTTTT
once TRBJ2-7 - TRBV5-1 CASSLAQGYEQYF TGCGCCAGCAGCTTGGCACAGGGTTACGAGCAGTACTTC
few TRBJ1-5 - TRBV18 CASSPGHSNQPQHF TGTGCCAGCTCACCGGGGCATAGCAATCAGCCCCAGCATTTT
- TRBJ1-1 - TRBV14 CASSQPGMNTEAFF TGTGCCAGCAGCCAACCAGGGATGAACACTGAAGCTTTCTTT
- TRBJ1-4 TRBD1 TRBV11-1 CASRTGGATNEKLFF TGTGCCAGCAGGACAGGGGGCGCGACTAATGAAAAACTGTTTTTT
- TRBJ2-3 - TRBV5-1 CASSLWTSTDTQYF TGCGCCAGCAGCTTGTGGACCTCGACAGATACGCAGTATTTT
once TRBJ1-5 TRBD1 TRBV11-2 CASSPQGNQPQHF TGTGCCAGCAGCCCACAGGGGAACCAGCCCCAGCATTTT
- TRBJ1-2 TRBD1 TRBV7-2 CASSLSGQGPYGYTF TGTGCCAGCAGCTTATCGGGACAGGGGCCTTATGGCTACACCTTC
- TRBJ1-1 - TRBV18 CASSLLNTEAFF TGTGCCAGCTCGCTCCTGAACACTGAAGCTTTCTTT
- TRBJ2-7 - TRBV18 CASSRDAHGAYEQYF TGTGCCAGCTCACGGGACGCGCATGGGGCCTACGAGCAGTACTTC
- TRBJ2-1 TRBD2 TRBV11-3 CASSGSGTTDNEQFF TGTGCCAGCAGCGGTTCCGGGACTACAGACAATGAGCAGTTCTTC
- TRBJ2-7 - TRBV23-1 CASSHPRQFISYEQYF TGCGCCAGCAGTCACCCGCGACAGTTTATCTCCTACGAGCAGTACTTC
- TRBJ1-2 - TRBV7-9 CASSLMGRNYGYTF TGTGCCAGCAGCTTAATGGGGCGTAACTATGGCTACACCTTC
- TRBJ2-7 TRBD1 TRBV10-3 CAISRGQINYEQYF TGTGCCATCAGCCGGGGACAGATTAACTACGAGCAGTACTTC
- TRBJ2-2 TRBD1 TRBV4-1 CASSQGLGTATTGELFF TGCGCCAGCAGCCAGGGGCTTGGGACAGCAACCACCGGGGAGCTGTTTTTT
- TRBJ2-7 TRBD1 TRBV5-1 CASSFTQGAIPYEQYF TGCGCCAGCAGCTTTACTCAGGGGGCGATCCCCTACGAACAGTACTTC
- TRBJ1-3 TRBD1 TRBV7-9 CASSPTGGRRYF TGTGCCAGCAGCCCCACAGGGGGCCGCAGATATTTT
once TRBJ1-2 - TRBV6-1 CASTTGQANYGYTF TGTGCCAGCACAACAGGCCAAGCTAACTATGGCTACACCTTC
- TRBJ1-3 - TRBV30 CAWSPPGTGNTIYF TGTGCCTGGAGTCCCCCGGGGACTGGAAACACCATATATTTT
- TRBJ1-2 TRBD1 TRBV6-1 CASRMTGGCGYTF TGTGCCAGCAGGATGACAGGGGGCTGTGGCTACACCTTC
- TRBJ1-5 - TRBV15 CATSILGEGQPQHF -
- TRBJ1-1 TRBD1 TRBV14 CASSQDLGTGSTEAFF TGTGCCAGCAGCCAAGATCTGGGGACAGGATCAACTGAAGCTTTCTTT
few TRBJ1-6 - TRBV7-2 CASSLGSRGALNNSPLHF TGTGCCAGCAGCTTAGGCTCCCGGGGGGCGTTAAATAATTCACCCCTCCACTTT
- TRBJ1-2 - TRBV18 CASSKDVGYTF TGTGCCAGCTCTAAGGACGTCGGCTACACCTTC
- TRBJ2-1 TRBD2 TRBV2 CASKQGLAGGWTYNEQFF TGTGCCAGCAAACAGGGTCTAGCGGGGGGGTGGACCTACAATGAGCAGTTCTTC
- TRBJ1-1 - TRBV2 CASSGEGLSTEAFF TGTGCCAGCAGTGGTGAGGGATTGAGCACTGAAGCTTTCTTT
- TRBJ2-1 - TRBV18 CASSPGTVYNEQFF TGTGCCAGCTCCCCCGGGACCGTCTACAATGAGCAGTTCTTC
- TRBJ2-7 - TRBV7-2 CASSLGGVEQYF TGTGCCAGCAGCTTAGGGGGGGTCGAGCAGTACTTC
- TRBJ2-1 TRBD2 TRBV29-1 CSVEPTSTLNEQFF TGCAGCGTTGAACCGACTAGCACTTTGAATGAGCAGTTCTTC
once TRBJ2-3 TRBD2 TRBV19 CASSKLAGGTTDTQYF TGTGCCAGTAGCAAGCTAGCGGGGGGGACCACAGATACGCAGTATTTT
once TRBJ1-1 - TRBV30 CAWSGGENRPVNTEAFF TGTGCCTGGAGTGGCGGTGAGAATAGGCCGGTGAACACTGAAGCTTTCTTT
- TRBJ1-1 - TRBV6-5 CAIDTEAFF TGTGCGATTGACACTGAAGCTTTCTTT
- TRBJ1-1 TRBD1 TRBV18 CASSPLDRGGTEAFF TGTGCCAGCTCACCCTTGGACAGGGGAGGGACTGAAGCTTTCTTT
once TRBJ2-5 TRBD2 TRBV5-1 CASSHGLAGGRETQYF TGCGCCAGCAGCCACGGACTAGCGGGGGGCAGAGAGACCCAGTACTTC